These 32 T cell receptor beta chains share one sample of origin, sequenced in a study of CD8 T cells in ankylosing spondylitis. TCRdb reanalysed the 5' RACE reads using MiXCR and keeps one entry per CDR3 protein. The top ten clones hold approximately 59% of a sample with tens of thousands of distinct CDR3 sequences, roughly 30% of them seen once. The specimen sequenced was blood, either unsorted or a sorted T cell fraction (not recorded which). The source of these receptors is a male donor with ankylosing spondylitis or in good health (not recorded which).

This clonotype has at least ten counts. This chain links TRBV20-1 with TRBJ2-5; maybe TRBD2 (5 bases). The CDR3 runs 14 residues. Trimming shortened V by 2 bases and J by 5 bases, and 15 bases separated the two germline ends. Germline CDR1 reads DFQATT; CDR2 reads SNEGSKA (reference sequence). The CDR3 DNA reads TGCAGTGCTAGAAGGCTAGCCGGAGTGGAGACCCAGTACTTC. It translates to CSARRLAGVETQYF.

The chain combines TRBV25-1 with TRBJ1-2; 8 nucleotides agree with TRBD1. Germline CDR1 and CDR2: MGHDK and SYGVNS. CDR3 length equals 14 residues. The junction had 9 bases not matched to a gene; V was cut back by 5 bases and J by 7 bases. The CDR3 sequence: CASSLGQGAFGYTF. CDR3 nucleotides: TGTGCCAGCAGTTTGGGGCAGGGGGCGTTTGGCTACACCTTC.

The table lists this clonotype with a few counts. The V call is TRBV5-1, the J call TRBJ2-2; D may be TRBD2 (6 bases). The CDR3 is 15 residues long. Trimming shortened V by 2 bases and J by 4 bases, and 12 bases separated the two germline ends. CDR1 and CDR2 from the germline V gene are SGHRS and YFSETQ. This CDR3 is CASSFEGGITGELFF. The CDR3 coding sequence is TGCGCCAGCAGCTTCGAGGGCGGGATCACCGGGGAGCTGTTTTTT.

This clonotype came up a few times. The chain combines TRBV7-2 with TRBJ2-7; D assignment may be TRBD1 or TRBD2 (5 bases each). Germline loops: CDR1 SGHTA, CDR2 FQGNSA. The CDR3 spans 13 residues. V lost 3 bases, J lost 2 bases, and 8 bases lay in between. CDR3 in amino acids: CASSFVGAYEQYV. Written as DNA, the CDR3 is TGTGCCAGCAGCTTCGTGGGGGCCTACGAGCAGTACGTC.

J is TRBJ1-4 and V is TRBV12-3 or TRBV12-4; TRBD1 might be the D (5 bases). The CDR3 totals 16 residues. V lost 1 base to trimming and J lost 5 bases, with 14 bases between them. The CDR3 region has the DNA TGTGCCAGCAGTTTAGGGGGCGCAGGTGGAAATGAAAAACTGTTTTTT. Protein product: CASSLGGAGGNEKLFF.

The chain couples TRBV20-1 to TRBJ2-1; maybe TRBD2 (5 bases). The CDR3 sequence is 14 residues long. The V gene's germline CDR1 is DFQATT and CDR2 SNEGSKA (reference sequence). V gave up 2 bases and J gave up 9 bases, with 17 bases separating them. This CDR3 reads CSARSHWGVSEQFF. Written as DNA, the CDR3 is TGCAGTGCTAGATCACATTGGGGAGTATCTGAGCAGTTCTTC.

This clonotype was seen ten or more times. The chain's CDR3 is CASRPPSGANVLTF. The CDR3, as DNA: TGTGCCAGCAGGCCCCCTTCTGGGGCCAACGTCCTGACTTTC. The chain links TRBV12-3 or TRBV12-4 to TRBJ2-6; D uncertain. Trimming left V 6 bases short and J 1 base short, with 7 bases between. This CDR3 comprises 14 residues.

This clonotype was counted only a few times. This rearrangement joins TRBV29-1 to TRBJ1-5, with D possibly TRBD1 on 5 matching bases. The CDR3 totals 13 residues. Per the germline V gene, CDR1 is SQVTM and CDR2 is ANQGSEA. Trimming stripped 6 bases from V and 0 bases from J, with 9 bases between. Here the CDR3 DNA reads TGCAGCGTGGTGGGGGGTAGCAATCAGCCCCAGCATTTT. Protein sequence: CSVVGGSNQPQHF.

The V and J genes are TRBV21-1 and TRBJ2-7; the table's D gene call, TRBD1, was not cross checked with the DNA. TRBV21-1 corresponds to a pseudogene. The CDR3 spans 11 residues. CDR3 sequence: CAPRRGQGVYF. The DNA for the CDR3 is TGTGCTCCCCGACGGGGGCAGGGTGTGTACTTC.

This chain's CDR3 is CSAFGQGSGGTEAFF. In DNA, the CDR3 is TGCAGTGCCTTCGGACAGGGGTCCGGTGGGACTGAAGCTTTCTTT. This rearrangement joins TRBV20-1 to TRBJ1-1; TRBD1 aligns across 9 bases. The CDR3 totals 15 residues. Germline V CDR1 and CDR2: DFQATT, SNEGSKA (reference sequence). Trimming at V came to 6 bases and at J to 5 bases, leaving 13 bases not matched to a gene.

The chain employs TRBV5-1 and TRBJ1-2; D unclear. The CDR3 extends over 12 amino acids. The V gene's germline CDR1 is SGHRS and CDR2 YFSETQ. With 0 bases removed from V and 4 bases from J, the gap between germline ends came to 4 bases. CDR3 protein: CASSLESYGYTF. In DNA, the CDR3 is TGCGCCAGCAGCTTGGAGAGCTATGGCTACACCTTC.

This clonotype has a handful of counts. The chain joins TRBV5-5 to TRBJ2-6; the D is unclear. The V gene lost 1 base and the J gene lost 0 bases, with 11 bases spanning the gap. Germline-derived CDR1 and CDR2 are SGHKS and YYEKEE (reference sequence). This CDR3 comprises 17 residues. The CDR3 is CASSLILGSSGANVLTF. CDR3 DNA: TGTGCCAGCAGCTTGATTCTGGGAAGCTCTGGGGCCAACGTCCTGACTTTC.

The chain uses TRBV12-3 or TRBV12-4 and TRBJ1-2; D is unresolved. Trimming took 11 bases from V and 4 from J, leaving 11 bases between them. The CDR3 is made up of 11 amino acids. DNA for the CDR3: TGTGCCTCCGGTGCGGGCTATGGCTACACCTTC. Its protein is CASGAGYGYTF.

This clonotype came up a few times. The rearrangement joins TRBV7-9 to TRBJ1-3, with D hard to call. Germline assignment: CDR1 SEHNR and CDR2 FQNEAQ (reference sequence). This CDR3 has 12 amino acids. V shed 5 bases and J shed 4 bases, with 6 bases lying between them. In DNA form, the CDR3 reads TGTGCCAGCAGCCGGTTGGGAAACACCATATATTTT. Translating gives CASSRLGNTIYF. Together with reference TRBV7-9 and TRBJ1-3, the CDR3 gives the full variable domain: DTGVSQNPRHKITKRGQNVTFRCDPISEHNRLYWYRQTLGQGPEFLTYFQNEAQLEKSRLLSDRFSAERPKGSFSTLEIQRTEQGDSAMYLCASSRLGNTIYFGEGSWLTVV.

The table lists this clonotype with a few counts. The chain uses TRBV12-3 or TRBV12-4 and TRBJ2-1, with a possible D match to TRBD2 (7 bases). V was pared by 6 bases and J by 4 bases, with 19 bases between. CDR3 size: 16 residues. CDR3 sequence reads: CASRSRGGVRYNEQFF. CDR3 nucleotides: TGTGCCAGCAGATCGAGGGGGGGCGTCAGGTACAATGAGCAGTTCTTC.

The chain employs TRBV12-3 or TRBV12-4 and TRBJ2-7; 12 bases agree with TRBD1. Trimming cost V 1 base and J 3 bases; bases outside gene matches: 22. The CDR3 covers 22 residues. The CDR3 DNA follows: TGTGCCAGCAGTTTAGACCTCCCCGTCGCCCGGGACAGGGGGCTGGTTAGCTACGAGCAGTACTTC. This encodes CASSLDLPVARDRGLVSYEQYF.

V is TRBV12-3 or TRBV12-4 and J is TRBJ2-3; D is possibly TRBD1 or TRBD2 (6 bases each). The CDR3 sequence is 15 residues long. The V and J ends lost 2 bases and 5 bases respectively, with 14 bases between them. The CDR3 nucleotides read TGTGCCAGCAGTTTATATCCGGGGGCTGGAGATACGCAGTATTTT. This sequence encodes CASSLYPGAGDTQYF.

V gene TRBV7-3 combines with J gene TRBJ2-3; the match to TRBD2 covers 7 bases. V lost 5 bases, J lost 0 bases, and 14 bases stayed unmatched. Germline V lookup: CDR1 SGHTA, CDR2 FQGTGA. The CDR3 extends over 18 amino acids. The chain's CDR3 is CASSAMTGGYASTDTQYF. CDR3 DNA: TGTGCCAGCAGCGCGATGACGGGGGGATATGCTAGCACAGATACGCAGTATTTT.

This chain connects TRBV29-1 to TRBJ2-3, with TRBD2 matching 13 bases. This CDR3 comprises 16 residues. The germline V gene encodes CDR1 SQVTM and CDR2 ANQGSEA. With V trimmed by 4 bases and J by 4 bases, 8 bases remained unmatched. The CDR3 loop is CSVGASLAGGPDTQYF. CDR3 in DNA: TGCAGCGTTGGAGCCTCACTAGCGGGAGGGCCAGATACGCAGTATTTT.

The chain couples TRBV20-1 to TRBJ2-3; 8 positions agree with TRBD2. CDR1 DFQATT and CDR2 SNEGSKA come from the germline V gene (reference sequence). V lost 2 bases, J lost 4 bases, and 11 bases stayed unmatched. The CDR3 sequence is 16 residues long. The CDR3 nucleotides read TGCAGTGCTAGACCGACTAGCGCCCACCTCCCAGATACGCAGTATTTT. Its translation is CSARPTSAHLPDTQYF.

The gene calls are TRBV7-9 and TRBJ2-5; no clear D. CDR3 length: 13 residues. Germline loops: CDR1 SEHNR, CDR2 FQNEAQ (reference sequence). The ends were cut back, 8 bases at V and 5 bases at J, with 15 bases in the middle. CDR3 amino acids: CASLRTYGETQYF. Written as DNA, the CDR3 is TGTGCCAGCCTTCGGACCTACGGGGAGACCCAGTACTTC.

This clonotype showed up just a few times. This rearrangement joins TRBV7-6 to TRBJ2-5; no reliable D call. The CDR3 sequence is 14 residues long. V lost 5 bases and J lost 5, with 15 bases in between. The germline gives CDR1 SGHVS, CDR2 FNYEAQ. The CDR3 DNA reads as TGTGCCAGCAGCCTTAACACGGGTGGGGAGACCCAGTACTTC. Residues: CASSLNTGGETQYF.

The V call is TRBV10-3, the J call TRBJ2-3; possibly TRBD2 for D (5 bases). From germline, CDR1 is ENHRY and CDR2 SYGVKD. The CDR3 totals 16 residues. V was clipped by 6 bases and J by 1 base, with 17 bases between them. This chain's CDR3 is CAISGGEGPRTDTQYF. Written as DNA, the CDR3 is TGTGCCATCAGCGGAGGAGAGGGCCCCCGCACAGATACGCAGTATTTT.

This clonotype was observed a handful of times. The gene calls are TRBV20-1 and TRBJ2-1, with a weak D call TRBD1 (5 bases). Germline assignment: CDR1 DFQATT and CDR2 SNEGSKA (reference sequence). The V end lost 3 bases, the J end lost 4 bases, and 10 bases lay between the germline ends. The CDR3 length is 13 residues. CDR3: CSARWQGYNEQFF. DNA of the CDR3: TGCAGTGCTAGGTGGCAGGGATACAATGAGCAGTTCTTC.

This clonotype was counted many times. V gene TRBV12-3 or TRBV12-4 combines with J gene TRBJ1-2; D remains unclear. Trimming took off 7 bases at V and 0 bases at J, with 15 bases between the two ends. The CDR3 consists of 15 residues. CDR3 coding DNA: TGTGCCAGCAACCTATTGGACGGGGCTAACTATGGCTACACCTTC. It codes for CASNLLDGANYGYTF.

This clonotype was seen repeatedly, ten times or more. The chain is built from TRBV20-1 and TRBJ2-5; D remains ambiguous. The germline V gene encodes CDR1 DFQATT and CDR2 SNEGSKA (reference sequence). The CDR3 has 14 residues. The ends were cut back, 0 bases at V and 4 bases at J, with 12 bases in the middle. Here the CDR3 DNA reads TGCAGTGCTAGAGATCTGACGTCCCCAGAGACCCAGTACTTC. Its protein is CSARDLTSPETQYF.

This chain connects TRBV7-9 to TRBJ2-2, with unresolved D. V was clipped by 10 bases and J by 1 base, with 16 bases between them. The CDR3 covers 15 residues. CDR1 SEHNR and CDR2 FQNEAQ come from the germline V gene (reference sequence). CDR3 loop: CANPVGQLNTGELFF. The CDR3 DNA reads TGTGCCAACCCTGTCGGCCAGTTGAACACCGGGGAGCTGTTTTTT.

This clonotype was detected a few times. V is TRBV2 and J is TRBJ2-3; D is uncertain. Trimming pared 9 bases from V and 3 bases from J, leaving 7 bases between. This CDR3 is built from 11 residues. Germline-derived CDR1 and CDR2 are SNHLY and FYNNEI. The CDR3, as DNA: TGTGCCAGTACCGGGACAGATACGCAGTATTTT. It translates to CASTGTDTQYF.

J is TRBJ2-3 and V is TRBV7-3; a weak D match, TRBD2 (6 bases). V lost 5 bases and J lost 3, with 12 bases in between. Germline V gives CDR1 SGHTA, CDR2 FQGTGA. There are 14 residues in the CDR3. CDR3 in DNA: TGTGCCAGCAGCCCCGGGCGGGAAACAGATACGCAGTATTTT. It specifies CASSPGRETDTQYF.

This clonotype was seen a few times. The chain carries TRBV5-1 and TRBJ2-3; 8 bases agree with TRBD1. CDR3 length: 15 residues. Germline V gene lookup returns CDR1 SGHRS and CDR2 YFSETQ. V lost 4 bases and J lost 1; bases outside the gene matches: 5. The CDR3 nucleotides are TGCGCCAGCAGCACAGGGGGACGAGGCACAGATACGCAGTATTTT. The encoded protein is CASSTGGRGTDTQYF.

The J gene is TRBJ2-5, the V gene TRBV9; 9 nucleotides match TRBD2. V shed 2 bases, J shed 5 bases, and the junction held 7 bases outside the gene matches. CDR3 length: 15 residues. Per the germline V gene, CDR1 is SGDLS and CDR2 is YYNGEE. The CDR3 DNA reads TGTGCCAGCAGCGTCAGTAGCGGGAGTGTGGAGACCCAGTACTTC. This sequence encodes CASSVSSGSVETQYF. Combining the CDR3 with reference TRBV9 and TRBJ2-5 gives the whole variable domain DSGVTQTPKHLITATGQRVTLRCSPRSGDLSVYWYQQSLDQGLQFLIQYYNGEERAKGNILERFSAQQFPDLHSELNLSSLELGDSALYFCASSVSSGSVETQYFGPGTRLLVL.

This clonotype was observed a few times. The chain couples TRBV12-3 or TRBV12-4 to TRBJ2-1, with D maybe TRBD2 (7 bases). The CDR3 is made up of 16 amino acids. The V end lost 0 bases, the J end lost 4 bases, and 13 bases lay between the germline ends. The CDR3 reads CASSLARGGGYNEQFF. The CDR3, as DNA: TGTGCCAGCAGTTTAGCGCGGGGAGGGGGGTACAATGAGCAGTTCTTC.